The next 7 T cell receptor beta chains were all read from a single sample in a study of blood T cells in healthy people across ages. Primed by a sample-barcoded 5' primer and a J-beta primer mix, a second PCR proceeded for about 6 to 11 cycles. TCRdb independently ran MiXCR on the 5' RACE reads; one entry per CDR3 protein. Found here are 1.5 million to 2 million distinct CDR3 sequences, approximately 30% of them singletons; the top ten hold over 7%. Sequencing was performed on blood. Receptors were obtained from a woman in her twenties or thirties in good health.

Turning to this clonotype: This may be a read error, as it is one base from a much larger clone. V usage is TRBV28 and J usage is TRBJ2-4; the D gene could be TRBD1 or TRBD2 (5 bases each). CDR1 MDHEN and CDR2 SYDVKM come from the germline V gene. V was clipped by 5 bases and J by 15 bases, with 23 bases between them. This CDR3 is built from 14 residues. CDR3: CASSQGPSQETRYF. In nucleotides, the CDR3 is TGTGCCAGCAGTCAGGGACCCTCCCAAGAGACCCGGTACTTC.

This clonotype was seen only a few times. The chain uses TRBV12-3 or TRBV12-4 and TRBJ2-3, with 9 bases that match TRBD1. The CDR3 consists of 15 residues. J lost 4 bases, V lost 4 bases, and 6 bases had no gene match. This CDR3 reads CASSYNRGRPDTQYF. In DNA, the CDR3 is TGTGCCAGCAGTTATAACAGGGGGCGCCCAGATACGCAGTATTTT.

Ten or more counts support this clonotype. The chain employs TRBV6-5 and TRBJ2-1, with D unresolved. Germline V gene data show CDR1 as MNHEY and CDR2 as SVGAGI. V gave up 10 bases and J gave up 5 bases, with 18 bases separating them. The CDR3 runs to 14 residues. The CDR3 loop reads CATRLGLLNNEQFF. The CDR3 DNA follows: TGTGCCACCCGGCTAGGGTTATTGAACAATGAGCAGTTCTTC.

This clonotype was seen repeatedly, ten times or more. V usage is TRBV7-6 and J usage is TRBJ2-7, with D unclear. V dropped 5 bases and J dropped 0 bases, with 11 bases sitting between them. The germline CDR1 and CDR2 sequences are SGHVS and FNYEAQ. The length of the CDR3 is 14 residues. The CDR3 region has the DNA TGTGCCAGCAGCGTCGACGCCGCCTCCTACGAGCAGTACTTC. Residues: CASSVDAASYEQYF.

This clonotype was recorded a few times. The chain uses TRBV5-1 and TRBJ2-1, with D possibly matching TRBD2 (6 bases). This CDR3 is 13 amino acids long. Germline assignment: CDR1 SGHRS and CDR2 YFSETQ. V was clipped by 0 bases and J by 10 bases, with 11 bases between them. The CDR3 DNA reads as TGCGCCAGCAGCTTGGCCGGACTACCGGAGCAGTTCTTC. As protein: CASSLAGLPEQFF.

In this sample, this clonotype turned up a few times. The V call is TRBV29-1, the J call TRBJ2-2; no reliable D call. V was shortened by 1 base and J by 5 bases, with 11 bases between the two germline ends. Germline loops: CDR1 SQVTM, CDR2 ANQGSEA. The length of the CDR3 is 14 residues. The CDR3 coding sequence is TGCAGCGTTGAAGTAGGGTCCGGGACCGGGGAGCTGTTTTTT. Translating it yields CSVEVGSGTGELFF.

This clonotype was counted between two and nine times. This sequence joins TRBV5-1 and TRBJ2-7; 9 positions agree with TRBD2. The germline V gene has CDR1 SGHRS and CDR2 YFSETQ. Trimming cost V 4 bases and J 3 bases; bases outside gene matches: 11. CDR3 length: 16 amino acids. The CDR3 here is CASSHKRLADNYEQYF. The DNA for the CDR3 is TGCGCCAGCAGCCACAAGAGACTAGCGGACAACTACGAGCAGTACTTC. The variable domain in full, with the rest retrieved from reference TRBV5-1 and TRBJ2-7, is KAGVTQTPRYLIKTRGQQVTLSCSPISGHRSVSWYQQTPGQGLQFLFEYFSETQRNKGNFPGRFSGRQFSNSRSEMNVSTLELGDSALYLCASSHKRLADNYEQYFGPGTRLTVT.